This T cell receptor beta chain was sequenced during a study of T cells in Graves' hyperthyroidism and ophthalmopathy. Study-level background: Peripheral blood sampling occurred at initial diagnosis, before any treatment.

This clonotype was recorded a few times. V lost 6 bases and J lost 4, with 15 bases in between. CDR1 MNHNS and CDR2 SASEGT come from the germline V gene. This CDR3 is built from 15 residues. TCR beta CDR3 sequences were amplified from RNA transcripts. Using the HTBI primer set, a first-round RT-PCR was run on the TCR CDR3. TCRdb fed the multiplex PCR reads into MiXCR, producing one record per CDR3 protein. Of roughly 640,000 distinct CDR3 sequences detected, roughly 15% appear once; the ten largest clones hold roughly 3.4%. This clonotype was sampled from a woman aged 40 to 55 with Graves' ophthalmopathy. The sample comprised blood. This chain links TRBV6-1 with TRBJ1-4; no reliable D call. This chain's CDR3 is CASSPVGFLNEKLFF. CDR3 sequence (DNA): TGTGCCAGCAGCCCCGTGGGATTTCTTAATGAAAAACTGTTTTTT.